This entry lists 28 T cell receptor beta chains sequenced from one sample in a study of CD8+ T cells in alopecia areata. RNA extraction and reverse transcription yielded cDNA as sequencing template. The data were produced by immunoSEQ multiplex PCR, yet TCRdb's version contains in-frame clones alone and is incomplete. The sample holds some 170,000 clones; roughly 70% are singletons and the top ten take over 10%. Sequencing used CD8+ T cells sorted from blood, obtained at week 0. These TCRs come from a human donor with alopecia areata.

J is TRBJ1-2 and V is TRBV5-6; tentatively, D is TRBD1 (5 bases). The germline V and J ends were trimmed by 4 bases and 3 bases, with 16 bases remaining between them. The CDR3 spans 15 residues. Germline loops: CDR1 SGHDT, CDR2 YYEEEE. Here the CDR3 DNA reads TGTGCCAGCAGCCATCTTTCCGGGACCTACTATGGCTACACCTTC. Its translation is CASSHLSGTYYGYTF.

Only one count was recorded for this clone. The DNA of the CDR3 is TGTGCCAGCAACTACGAGGGGGCGCAGGGCTACACCTTC. This codes for CASNYEGAQGYTF. V is TRBV2 and J is TRBJ1-2; 7 nucleotides align to TRBD1. The V gene end was trimmed by 7 bases and the J gene end by 8 bases; junction bases not matched to a gene: 10. This CDR3 is built from 13 residues. Germline V CDR1 and CDR2: SNHLY, FYNNEI. Together with reference TRBV2 and TRBJ1-2, the CDR3 gives the full variable domain: EPEVTQTPSHQVTQMGQEVILRCVPISNHLYFYWYRQILGQKVEFLVSFYNNEISEKSEIFDDQFSVERPDGSNFTLKIRSTKLEDSAMYFCASNYEGAQGYTFGSGTRLTVV.

The rearrangement uses TRBV28 and TRBJ2-5; D gene uncertain. The CDR3 consists of 14 residues. Germline V CDR1 and CDR2: MDHEN, SYDVKM. The germline V and J ends were trimmed by 2 bases and 3 bases, with 10 bases remaining between them. The CDR3 region has the DNA TGTGCCAGCAGTTTACGTGGAAAGGAAGAGACCCAGTACTTC. Translating it yields CASSLRGKEETQYF.

This clone was seen more than once but under ten times. The V call is TRBV6-1, the J call TRBJ2-2; no clear D. Germline V gives CDR1 MNHNS, CDR2 SASEGT. The CDR3 spans 13 residues. Deletions cut 6 bases from V and 4 bases from J, with 9 bases between. Here the CDR3 reads CASRQLFTGELFF. Here the CDR3 DNA reads TGTGCCAGCAGGCAGCTATTCACCGGGGAGCTGTTTTTT.

This clone was found a few times. The rearrangement uses TRBV5-1 and TRBJ2-2, with 8 positions matching TRBD2. The CDR3 is 13 amino acids. Germline V gene lookup returns CDR1 SGHRS and CDR2 YFSETQ. V gave up 2 bases and J gave up 6 bases; unmatched junction bases: 0. CDR3 nucleotides: TGCGCCAGCAGCTTTAGCGGGGCCGGGGAGCTGTTTTTT. Its translation: CASSFSGAGELFF.

The V gene is TRBV10-2, the J gene TRBJ1-1; D not resolved. CDR1 WSHSY and CDR2 SAAADI come from the germline V gene. This CDR3 has 10 amino acids. Trimming left V 10 bases short and J 3 bases short, with 6 bases between. The chain's CDR3 is CATKDTEAFF. The DNA of the CDR3 is TGCGCCACCAAAGACACTGAAGCTTTCTTT.

This sequence joins TRBV13 and TRBJ1-2, with D unresolved. Germline CDR1 PRHDT, CDR2 FYEKMQ (reference sequence). This CDR3 comprises 11 residues. V was shortened by 4 bases and J by 6 bases, with 6 bases between the two germline ends. The CDR3 coding sequence is TGTGCCAGCAGCTCCGGAAATGGCTACACCTTC. Translated: CASSSGNGYTF. Combining the CDR3 with reference TRBV13 and TRBJ1-2 gives the whole variable domain AAGVIQSPRHLIKEKRETATLKCYPIPRHDTVYWYQQGPGQDPQFLISFYEKMQSDKGSIPDRFSAQQFSDYHSELNMSSLELGDSALYFCASSSGNGYTFGSGTRLTVV.

This clone is a singleton in its sample. V gene TRBV30 combines with J gene TRBJ2-2; no firm D call. V lost 3 bases to trimming and J lost 8 bases, with 13 bases between them. CDR1 is GTSNPN, CDR2 SVGIG, per germline (reference sequence). The CDR3 sequence is 13 residues long. The CDR3 sequence is CAWSTLFSGELFF. CDR3 DNA: TGTGCCTGGAGCACTCTATTCTCGGGGGAGCTGTTTTTT.

This clone was found a few times. This sequence joins TRBV10-3 and TRBJ1-4, with TRBD1 matching 7 bases. Trimming cost V 7 bases and J 3 bases; bases outside gene matches: 2. Germline V gives CDR1 ENHRY, CDR2 SYGVKD. The CDR3 length is 13 residues. The CDR3 DNA reads as TGTGCCATCAAGGGACAGCCTAATGAAAAACTGTTTTTT. Translation gives CAIKGQPNEKLFF.

The gene calls are TRBV2 and TRBJ2-1; TRBD2 aligns across 7 bases. This CDR3 spans 14 amino acids. The V gene end was trimmed by 1 base and the J gene end by 4 bases; junction bases not matched to a gene: 1. Germline loops: CDR1 SNHLY, CDR2 FYNNEI. This CDR3 reads CASSEGSGYNEQFF. The CDR3 nucleotides read TGTGCCAGCAGTGAAGGTAGCGGGTACAATGAGCAGTTCTTC.

This chain links TRBV2 with TRBJ1-6; 10 bases are shared with TRBD1. Germline V lookup: CDR1 SNHLY, CDR2 FYNNEI. The junction had 2 bases not matched to a gene; V was cut back by 5 bases and J by 7 bases. This CDR3 is built from 14 residues. The CDR3 nucleotides read TGTGCCAGCAGTAGGACAGGGGGGAATTCACCCCTCCACTTT. Translating gives CASSRTGGNSPLHF.

The chain is built from TRBV15 and TRBJ2-7; TRBD2 agrees at 9 bases. CDR1 is LNHNV, CDR2 YYDKDF, per germline (reference sequence). V lost 1 base, J lost 5 bases, and 6 bases stayed unmatched. This CDR3 is 15 amino acids long. This CDR3 reads CATSRGGGGAHEQYF. Here the CDR3 DNA reads TGTGCCACCAGCAGAGGCGGCGGGGGGGCCCACGAGCAGTACTTC.

The chain joins TRBV2 to TRBJ1-1, with D possibly being TRBD1 (6 bases). In germline, CDR1 is SNHLY, CDR2 FYNNEI. Trimming left V 0 bases short and J 4 bases short, with 12 bases between. The CDR3 is made up of 15 amino acids. The CDR3 region is CASSEAGGAFTEAFF. DNA for the CDR3: TGTGCCAGCAGTGAAGCCGGGGGCGCATTCACTGAAGCTTTCTTT.

Of note for this clone: One end of the junction does not line up with germline, which may come from a read error. The V gene is TRBV5-6, the J gene TRBJ2-1; possibly TRBD1 or TRBD2 for D (5 bases each). CDR1 SGHDT and CDR2 YYEEEE come from the germline V gene. The CDR3 is 11 amino acids. CDR3 residues: CASSSGTPSIF. The DNA of the CDR3 is TGTGCCAGCAGCTCCGGGACCCCCTCGATCTTC.

This chain uses TRBV5-6 with TRBJ2-4; D not certain. Trimming cost V 6 bases and J 1 base, with 11 bases left between them. The CDR3 is 14 residues long. The germline CDR1 and CDR2 sequences are SGHDT and YYEEEE. The CDR3 DNA is TGTGCCAGCACGTGGGTCGGGGCCAAAAACATTCAGTACTTC. The encoded protein is CASTWVGAKNIQYF.

This clone was seen a few times. V gene TRBV27 combines with J gene TRBJ1-1, with D possibly TRBD1 on 6 matching bases. This CDR3 contains 15 residues. Trimming took off 7 bases at V and 5 bases at J, with 20 bases between the two ends. Germline CDR1 is MNHEY and CDR2 is SMNVEV (reference sequence). CDR3 in amino acids: CASTPGGAVVTEAFF. CDR3 in DNA: TGTGCCAGCACCCCCGGGGGGGCGGTTGTTACTGAAGCTTTCTTT.

This clone was observed a few times. The chain combines TRBV29-1 with TRBJ2-2; TRBD2 might be the D (5 bases). V dropped 7 bases and J dropped 3 bases, with 12 bases sitting between them. CDR3 length: 13 amino acids. Germline V CDR1 and CDR2: SQVTM, ANQGSEA. The chain's CDR3 is CSALRGDTGELFF. As DNA, the CDR3 is TGCAGCGCTTTACGGGGAGACACCGGGGAGCTGTTTTTT.

This clone showed up just once. The genes are TRBV25-1 and TRBJ2-5, with no clear D. Between the trimmed V and J ends, which lost 0 bases and 2 bases, there was a span of 7 bases. The germline CDR1 and CDR2 sequences are MGHDK and SYGVNS. The CDR3 totals 14 residues. DNA for the CDR3: TGTGCCAGCAGTGAATATCGGATTCAAGAGACCCAGTACTTC. Its protein is CASSEYRIQETQYF.

The chain uses TRBV5-1 and TRBJ2-2; 9 bases align to TRBD1. CDR1 and CDR2 from the germline V gene are SGHRS and YFSETQ. The CDR3 has 20 amino acids. V was clipped by 0 bases and J by 6 bases; unmatched bases: 18. The CDR3 protein is CASSLVVRDREMERPGELFF. DNA of the CDR3: TGCGCCAGCAGCTTGGTAGTTCGGGACAGGGAGATGGAGCGGCCCGGGGAGCTGTTTTTT.

A remark on this clone: Other nucleotide sequences in the sample specify the same CDR3. V and J are TRBV29-1 and TRBJ1-2, with a possible D match to TRBD1 (6 bases). The CDR3 runs to 12 residues. Trimming shortened V by 7 bases and J by 2 bases, and 11 bases separated the two germline ends. The germline gives CDR1 SQVTM, CDR2 ANQGSEA. The CDR3 region has the DNA TGCAGCGCGGAAGGGGGAAACTATGGCTACACCTTC. It yields the protein CSAEGGNYGYTF.

The chain carries TRBV2 and TRBJ2-2; no clear D gene. CDR1 is SNHLY and CDR2 is FYNNEI in the germline V gene. V was cut by 3 bases and J by 4 bases, with 15 bases left in between. The CDR3 is made up of 16 amino acids. CDR3 residues: CASSDGGMPGTGELFF. The CDR3 DNA reads as TGTGCCAGCAGTGATGGTGGAATGCCAGGCACCGGGGAGCTGTTTTTT.

The chain employs TRBV4-1 and TRBJ2-2, with a tentative D call TRBD2 (6 bases). In germline, CDR1 is MGHRA, CDR2 YSYEKL. The CDR3 spans 14 residues. Deletions cut 1 base from V and 4 bases from J, with 7 bases between. This chain's CDR3 is CASSQVGGTGELFF. The CDR3 bases are TGCGCCAGCAGCCAAGTCGGGGGCACCGGGGAGCTGTTTTTT.

This sequence joins TRBV30 and TRBJ1-5, with D possibly TRBD1 on 6 matching bases. Germline values: CDR1 GTSNPN, CDR2 SVGIG (reference sequence). There are 14 residues in the CDR3. V lost 5 bases and J lost 6, with 17 bases in between. The CDR3 region is CAWRPDGGFQPQHF. The CDR3 DNA sequence: TGTGCCTGGCGCCCTGACGGGGGCTTTCAGCCCCAGCATTTT.

The V gene is TRBV27, the J gene TRBJ2-5, with 8 positions matching TRBD2. The CDR3 runs 15 residues. With V trimmed by 7 bases and J by 1 base, 8 bases remained unmatched. Germline V gives CDR1 MNHEY, CDR2 SMNVEV (reference sequence). The DNA for the CDR3 is TGTGCCAGCAAGATGAGCGGGGGACCCCAAGAGACCCAGTACTTC. This sequence encodes CASKMSGGPQETQYF.

The chain is built from TRBV5-6 and TRBJ1-2; D is perhaps TRBD1 (6 bases). The CDR3 has 15 residues. Trimming stripped 5 bases from V and 7 bases from J, with 21 bases between. Germline V gene data show CDR1 as SGHDT and CDR2 as YYEEEE. CDR3 coding DNA: TGTGCCAGCAGGGCGACGACAGGCCGGGCCTCTGGCTACACCTTC. Protein product: CASRATTGRASGYTF.

This clone has more than one count but fewer than ten. The chain carries TRBV7-3 and TRBJ2-3; D might be TRBD2 (5 bases). This CDR3 is 15 amino acids long. V was pared by 5 bases and J by 0 bases, with 12 bases between. Looked up from germline, CDR1 is SGHTA and CDR2 is FQGTGA. CDR3 protein: CASSVLSASTDTQYF. CDR3 coding DNA: TGTGCCAGCAGCGTACTTAGCGCTAGCACAGATACGCAGTATTTT.

This clone was counted only a few times. The CDR3 DNA follows: TGTGCCAGTAGTATATATGGGCCCAATGAGCAGTTCTTC. As protein: CASSIYGPNEQFF. The V gene is TRBV19, the J gene TRBJ2-1, with D unresolved. CDR1 and CDR2 (germline): LNHDA, SQIVND (reference sequence). V was cut by 2 bases and J by 6 bases, with 8 bases left in between. CDR3 size: 13 residues.

This sequence joins TRBV2 and TRBJ2-3; TRBD2 agrees at 14 bases. The trim removed 1 base at V and 0 bases at J, leaving 9 bases unmatched. CDR1 SNHLY and CDR2 FYNNEI come from the germline V gene. The CDR3 spans 20 residues. In DNA, the CDR3 is TGTGCCAGCAGTGAAGACGGGGGACTAGCGGGGGACCCTAGCACAGATACGCAGTATTTT. This gives the protein CASSEDGGLAGDPSTDTQYF. The full variable domain, with the rest looked up from reference TRBV2 and TRBJ2-3, is EPEVTQTPSHQVTQMGQEVILRCVPISNHLYFYWYRQILGQKVEFLVSFYNNEISEKSEIFDDQFSVERPDGSNFTLKIRSTKLEDSAMYFCASSEDGGLAGDPSTDTQYFGPGTRLTVL.